The T cell receptor (beta chain) under discussion was sequenced for a study of a mutant IDH1 vaccine in newly diagnosed glioma. Study overall: Averaging around 40 years of age, treated patients were about 60% male and approximately 38% female. Pretreatment consisted of radiotherapy, temozolomide, or both, with most receiving both.

Assay: immunoSEQ multiplex PCR; the TCRdb copy retains only in-frame clones and omits some. Here the sample spans tens of thousands of clones, about 80% being singletons. The germline V gene has CDR1 SGDLS and CDR2 YYNGEE. Deletions cut 0 bases from V and 0 bases from J, with 9 bases between. The CDR3 spans 15 residues. A word on this clone: What it binds is not known.

Regarding time point: week 47, end of study. Alongside topical imiquimod, each dose of vaccine comprised 300 ug of mutant IDH1 20-mer peptide. Eight vaccine doses were administered to patients at weeks 1, 3, 5, 7, 11, 15, 19 and 23. Overall study results and limits: Vaccination induced immune responses in 85% to 95% of patients.

This chain connects TRBV9 to TRBJ1-1; D is unresolved. The sample was PBMCs, taken from a glioma patient whose treatment included an IDH1 peptide vaccine. This receptor was taken from a man aged 18 to 30 with glioma. Some clones in this sample may be carry-over from other donors' samples. The CDR3 DNA sequence: TGTGCCAGCAGCGTAGCGCCCAGCTTGAACACTGAAGCTTTCTTT. Translating it yields CASSVAPSLNTEAFF.